The 4 T cell receptor beta chains presented below share a single source sample, sequenced in a study of regulatory T cells in long-lasting Graves disease. Time point reported: persistent/refractory GD, antithyroid drugs over 5 years with positive TRAb. PBMC-extracted RNA yielded the TCR library. CDR3-region Arm-PCR and iRepertoire HTBI primers produced the TCR beta libraries. One entry per CDR3 protein, called by TCRdb with MiXCR from the multiplex PCR reads. The data contain approximately 360,000 distinct CDR3 sequences, roughly 24% of them singletons. The sample here was peripheral blood mononuclear cells (PBMCs), taken when the disease was refractory, from a patient treated with antithyroid drugs. Every receptor here comes from a woman in her 40s with Graves disease.

The CDR3 region has the DNA TGTGCCAGCATAGGAGTGAAGTCCTATAGCAATCAGCCCCAGCATTTT. It encodes CASIGVKSYSNQPQHF. The chain recombines TRBV6-1 with TRBJ1-5; D is unresolved. This CDR3 contains 16 residues. V lost 7 bases and J lost 0, with 16 bases in between. Germline V lookup: CDR1 MNHNS, CDR2 SASEGT.

This clonotype has just a few counts. This chain connects TRBV14 to TRBJ2-7, with D perhaps TRBD1 or TRBD2 (5 bases each). The CDR3 covers 14 residues. Deletions cut 4 bases from V and 3 bases from J, with 13 bases between. CDR1 and CDR2 from the germline V gene are SGHDN and FVKESK. CDR3 DNA sequence: TGTGCCAGCAGCCCCTGGGACGGAGGCTACGAGCAGTACTTC. Protein sequence: CASSPWDGGYEQYF.

This clonotype showed up many times. This rearrangement joins TRBV7-3 to TRBJ1-1; D is perhaps TRBD1 (5 bases). V was trimmed by 3 bases and J by 0 bases, leaving 5 bases between them. The germline gives CDR1 SGHTA, CDR2 FQGTGA. The CDR3 totals 13 residues. CDR3 residues: CASSLTVNTEAFF. The CDR3 region has the DNA TGTGCCAGCAGCTTGACAGTGAACACTGAAGCTTTCTTT.

On this clonotype itself: The junction does not match germline at one end; this may be a read error. The CDR3 DNA follows: TGTGCCAGCAACCGCTCAGTGGGCACTGAAGCTTTCTTC. This translates into CASNRSVGTEAFF. The rearrangement links TRBV28 to TRBJ1-1, with D uncertain. From germline, CDR1 is MDHEN and CDR2 SYDVKM. The CDR3 runs to 13 residues.